This T cell receptor (beta chain) is from a study of cytomegalovirus exposure and HLA in healthy donors listed by TCRdb under 2017. Background on the whole study: According to an earlier analysis of 550 to 750 of the donors, about 190 million T cells yielded roughly 110 million unique TCR beta sequences and 250 to 350 Gb of sequence data. All discovery cohort repertoires had been generated on a single sequencing platform. A later genetic analysis took genome-wide SNP genotypes for about 55% of the roughly 700 donors and used that subset as a discovery cohort. Among 398 genotyped donors of the cohort, an average of approximately 240,000 unique TCR beta nucleotide sequences were sequenced per donor, about a sixth of them non-productive. Class I and class II HLA loci were covered by the typing at four-digit resolution. Donor age, sex, ethnicity and CMV serostatus were compiled alongside the repertoire data. Typing coverage differed by locus: A, B, C, DRB1 and DQB1 were typed in roughly 629-630 donors, DQA1 in roughly 500, DPA1 in approximately 600, and DPB1 in 400 to 480. Rather than using new phenotypic data, the later analysis identified candidate immune exposures from TCR beta sequences and from how often those sequences occurred across donors. Because of strong linkage in the cohort, roughly five DR-DQ haplotypes were treated as single units for association and clustering. To decide whether each TCR beta V gene segment behaved as functional or pseudogenic, an earlier analysis of some 600 of the donors relied on high-throughput TCR beta sequencing. The genetic ancestry cluster associated with self-reported Caucasian donors included around 76% of the 350 to 500 genotyped donors. Besides the first cohort of approximately 670 subjects, a separate validation cohort made up of 95 to 150 different subjects was used. The study aimed to test whether cataloging public T cell receptors could reveal signatures of past pathogen exposure. To predict cytomegalovirus infection status, the study combined high-throughput TCR immunosequencing, statistical association of individual TCRs with disease status, and machine learning. A later analysis re-analyzed previously published TCR beta repertoires from about 730 donors and added high-resolution HLA genotyping to study TCR occurrence patterns. The study used immunosequencing to profile the T cell repertoires of several hundred subjects and linked those repertoires to cytomegalovirus serostatus. Roughly 300 gigabases of sequencing data and approximately 84 million unique TCR sequences were included in an early release covering 550 to 650 HLA-typed donors.

As encoded in the germline V gene (reference sequence), CDR1 is MNHNY while CDR2 is SVGAGI. Reading from cysteine to phenylalanine, the CDR3 counts 13 amino acids. The entry retains the CDR3 DNA only, 39 bases that are in frame from base 1. V lost 7 bases and J lost 4 bases; the stretch between them is 11 bases long. This clone showed up just a few times. Its cognate antigen has yet to be identified. Base qualities are not at hand, and no much larger clone is one base apart. The study at large found these results: Because the 87-base-pair reads could not distinguish some IMGT-functional V segments, including TRBV6-2 and TRBV6-3, those segments were excluded. A total of fewer than 200 TCR beta chains were listed by the study as associated with cytomegalovirus. Several of the top co-occurrence clusters appeared to be linked to parvovirus B19, influenza, CMV and Epstein-Barr virus, according to a later analysis. A later genetic analysis associated a missense DCLRE1C variant with V-gene and J-gene trimming of TCR beta chains, and an independent cohort replicated the association. According to a later analysis, most CMV-associated TCR beta chains appeared to be HLA-restricted, and the HLA associations seemed to be driven largely by CMV exposure. In a later analysis, some 17,000 TCR beta sequences were associated with specific HLA alleles at a false discovery rate of 0.05. Because some donors lacked HLA typing at each locus, the association tests relied only on the typed subset. The cohort was sequenced for TCR beta chains only, and without alpha or paired-chain data the features that could be detected were limited. The classifier was reported to diagnose cytomegalovirus status with high specificity and sensitivity in both the original and validation cohorts. In vitro tests confirmed that a few of the cytomegalovirus-associated TCR beta chains recognize cytomegalovirus antigens. It was suggested by the authors that the approach could potentially be generalized to other disease states and immunological phenotypes. In a later analysis, HLA-associated TCR beta chains showed more clonal expansion and lower generation probabilities than non-associated chains that were equally common. A later analysis found that TCR association rates varied across HLA loci, with DRB1 alleles showing the most associated TCRs and HLA-C alleles the fewest. Most TCR sequences were observed very rarely across donors, whereas some public TCRs were present in many individuals. According to a later genetic analysis, donors in an Asian-associated ancestry cluster had fewer N-insertions in productive TCRs than the approximately 670-donor mean. Presence/absence analyses assumed roughly uniform sequencing depth across donors, an assumption that may not hold. In an earlier analysis of 500 to 650 of the donors, most TCR beta V segments appeared in productive rearrangements about 90% or about 30% of the time, broadly matching IMGT annotations. Correlated functional status among segregating V segments might reflect linkage disequilibrium, but an unknown experimental factor could not be ruled out. The sequencing pipeline was judged likely to have produced a cluster of highly shared sequence variants as a technical artifact. When HLA alleles, especially DR and DQ, strongly co-occurred, TCR associations were difficult to assign to individual alleles. Fewer than 20 rarely observed V segments, including chromosome 9 orphons, were excluded from the earlier analysis of about 610 of the donors because counts were too low. A further reported finding was that TCR beta sequences accurately predicted the HLA-A and HLA-B alleles for most subjects in the first cohort. The only immune exposure information available for the cohort was CMV serostatus.

The cohort was made up of 500 to 800 healthy bone marrow donors. All cohort members were sampled while nominally healthy, although unrecorded immune exposures were likely present. The donor was CMV seronegative and was included in the group of a few hundred seronegative cohort members. A peripheral blood sample was provided by each donor, and peripheral blood mononuclear cells were used for TCR beta sequencing. The Qiagen DNeasy Blood Extraction Kit was used to extract genomic DNA from the blood cell samples. Library preparation employed the immunoSEQ multiplex PCR assay. A mixture of 60 forward primers for TCR Vbeta segments and 13 reverse primers for TCR Jbeta segments was used in the multiplex PCR. The CDR3 region of rearranged TCR beta genes was amplified from genomic DNA with a multiplex PCR assay. The Illumina HiSeq System was used to sequence the amplified TCR beta libraries as 87-base-pair reads. The source study handled its data this way. A later analysis counted 75 million to 100 million unique TCR beta chains across the roughly 700 repertoires, and 9.5 million to 11 million of these chains were shared by at least two donors. Raw reads were error-corrected and collapsed into unique sequences by a nearest-neighbor algorithm in which closely related sequences were merged to remove PCR and sequencing errors. To assign V, D and J gene segments, CDR3 sequences were aligned to IMGT reference sequences. For a sequence to be retained, at least a six-nucleotide match to both a V gene segment and a J gene segment was required. Rearrangements were called productive when the CDR3 lacked stop codons and stayed in frame with V and J; all others were non-productive. CDR3 was defined by IMGT convention, running from the second conserved V-encoded cysteine to the conserved J-encoded phenylalanine. In an earlier analysis of some 550 of the donors, sequences lacking an unambiguous match to a single V gene segment were excluded. In an earlier analysis of approximately 590 of the donors, a V segment was called functional when productive rearrangements were above 56.7%, and segregating when the standard deviation between donors exceeded 5%. To diagnose cytomegalovirus status from the catalog of TCR beta chain sequences, a statistical classification framework was built. In a later analysis, V and J genes were assigned by comparing TCR nucleotide sequences against IMGT/GENE-DB human TR gene sequences. A later analysis assigned CDR3 sequences and most-parsimonious VDJ recombination scenarios with the TCRdist pipeline. In a later analysis, every TCR beta chain was defined by the combination of its CDR3 amino acid sequence and its V-gene family, and reads without a unique V-gene family were dropped. In a later analysis, fewer than 600 highly shared, low-generation-probability nucleotide sequences were removed to address suspected cross-contamination and a sequencing artifact. In a later analysis, a clonal expansion index for each public chain was calculated from normalized within-repertoire ranks of inferred template counts. In a later analysis, generation probabilities were computed using a VDJ recombination model fitted to out-of-frame rearrangements, and the results were checked against IGoR. In a later analysis, TCR-TCR, TCR-HLA and TCR-CMV co-occurrence was scored with hypergeometric tests, and a repertoire-size bias correction was applied to TCR pairs. In a later analysis, false discovery rates were estimated by permuting HLA or CMV assignments 20 times. In a later analysis, co-occurring TCRs were grouped using DBSCAN, with TCRdist sequence similarity added in when clustering inside HLA-allele-positive subsets. For co-occurrence clustering, repertoires with fewer than 30,000 or more than 120,000 public chains were excluded, along with a handful of repertoires with anomalous nucleotide sharing. The table comes from immuneACCESS by way of TCRdb, which keeps in-frame sequences with V and J called. Part of the clones is missing from these tables; in studies checked, under half for an unresolved V gene and the rest for unknown reasons. Clonal size and the V and J genes are those of that table, whereas D and trimming came from the DNA. The sample includes approximately 110,000 clones, with approximately 83% observed a single time. 2% to 3% of the sample is held by the ten biggest clonotypes.

The receptor comes from a woman between 18 and 29 years old in good health and CMV-seronegative. The chain was built from TRBV6-6 and TRBJ1-3; TRBD1 is perhaps the D gene, given 5 matching bases. The material sequenced was PBMCs. The CDR3 protein sequence reads: CASTQVYGNTIYF. The DNA is TGTGCCAGCACACAGGTGTACGGAAACACCATATATTTT.